These 10 T cell receptor beta chains came from one sample sequenced in a study of patients and donors after allogeneic stem cell transplantation. TCRdb re-called the RT-PCR reads through MiXCR, storing one row per CDR3 protein. The table lists roughly 10,000 distinct CDR3 sequences, roughly 5.9% of them singletons. Sequenced sample: blood, either unsorted or a sorted T cell fraction (not recorded which). The source of these receptors is a human donor who was either an allogeneic HSCT recipient or a stem cell or donor lymphocyte infusion donor (not recorded which). It is not recorded whose cells these are; they may come from a transplant donor.

By sample fraction, this clonotype is medium-sized. The rearrangement links TRBV27 to TRBJ1-2; D remains ambiguous. This CDR3 has 14 residues. Germline V lookup: CDR1 MNHEY, CDR2 SMNVEV (reference sequence). Trimming took off 6 bases at V and 2 bases at J, with 13 bases between the two ends. CDR3 region: CASSSASINYGYTF. The CDR3 DNA sequence: TGTGCCAGCAGCTCAGCGAGTATAAACTATGGCTACACCTTC.

Ten or more counts support this clonotype. This chain joins TRBV20-1 and TRBJ2-4, with D possibly TRBD1 on 7 matching bases. The CDR3 loop spans 14 amino acids. V dropped 8 bases and J dropped 0 bases, with 14 bases sitting between them. CDR1 and CDR2 from the germline V gene are DFQATT and SNEGSKA (reference sequence). The CDR3 DNA follows: TGCAGTTCGACAGGGACTTTAGCCAAAAACATTCAGTACTTC. This gives the protein CSSTGTLAKNIQYF.

The chain links TRBV20-1 to TRBJ2-1; TRBD2 agrees at 10 bases. J was trimmed by 7 bases and V by 5 bases; bases with no gene match: 8. The CDR3 has 14 residues. CDR1 DFQATT and CDR2 SNEGSKA come from the germline V gene (reference sequence). The chain's CDR3 is CSARTSGGGNEQFF. DNA of the CDR3: TGCAGTGCTCGGACTAGCGGCGGGGGTAATGAGCAGTTCTTC.

A few counts support this clonotype. The V and J genes are TRBV30 and TRBJ1-2; 9 positions match TRBD1. V shed 4 bases, J shed 4 bases, and the junction held 4 bases outside the gene matches. CDR1 is GTSNPN and CDR2 is SVGIG in the germline V gene (reference sequence). This CDR3 region has 13 residues. DNA of the CDR3: TGTGCCTGGACGGGACAGGGTCCCTATGGCTACACCTTC. Its translation: CAWTGQGPYGYTF. Full variable domain (rest looked up from reference TRBV30 and TRBJ1-2): SQTIHQWPATLVQPVGSPLSLECTVEGTSNPNLYWYRQAAGRGLQLLFYSVGIGQISSEVPQNLSASRPQDRQFILSSKKLLLSDSGFYLCAWTGQGPYGYTFGSGTRLTVV.

This clonotype has a count of ten or more. J is TRBJ2-3 and V is TRBV11-2; no definite D call. Trimming left V 1 base short and J 5 bases short, with 1 base between. Germline CDR1 is SGHAT and CDR2 is FQNNGV. The CDR3 consists of 11 residues. The CDR3 reads CASSLVDTQYF. In nucleotides, the CDR3 is TGTGCCAGCAGCTTAGTAGATACGCAGTATTTT.

This clonotype has a handful of counts. J is TRBJ2-5 and V is TRBV5-5; maybe TRBD1 (6 bases). Trimming cost V 3 bases and J 4 bases, with 13 bases left between them. CDR3 size: 14 residues. Germline assignment: CDR1 SGHKS and CDR2 YYEKEE (reference sequence). The CDR3 DNA is TGTGCCAGCAGCTCGTCGGACAGTTTAGAGACCCAGTACTTC. Translating it yields CASSSSDSLETQYF.

Concerning this clonotype itself: A much more abundant neighbour one base away suggests this may be a read error. Without the conserved terminal phenylalanine or tryptophan, this CDR3 likely stems from a read error. The chain has TRBV28 and TRBJ2-4; either TRBD1 or TRBD2 may supply D (6 bases each). Germline V lookup: CDR1 MDHEN, CDR2 SYDVKM. The CDR3 extends over 12 amino acids. V lost 8 bases, J lost 9 bases, and 14 bases lay in between. The CDR3 here is CASGTQGLIQYL. CDR3 in DNA: TGTGCCAGCGGAACACAGGGACTCATTCAGTACTTA.

This clonotype was observed many times. This chain uses TRBV30 with TRBJ1-2; D unresolved. V shed 2 bases and J shed 2 bases, with 6 bases lying between them. Germline lookup yields CDR1 GTSNPN and CDR2 SVGIG (reference sequence). The CDR3 runs 12 residues. In nucleotides, the CDR3 is TGTGCCTGGAGTATATACAACTATGGCTACACCTTC. This gives the protein CAWSIYNYGYTF.

The sample holds many counts of this clonotype. The rearrangement links TRBV6-2 or TRBV6-3 to TRBJ2-5, with 8 bases aligning to TRBD2. This CDR3 comprises 13 residues. Germline V CDR1 and CDR2: MNHEY, SVGEGT. J lost 7 bases, V lost 4 bases, and 5 bases had no gene match. The CDR3 reads CASSSGLAGTQYF. DNA of the CDR3: TGTGCCAGCAGTTCCGGACTAGCCGGGACCCAGTACTTC.

This clonotype was observed many times. The gene calls are TRBV7-8 and TRBJ2-2, with 9 positions matching TRBD1. Per the germline V gene, CDR1 is SGHVS and CDR2 is FQNEAQ. The CDR3 has 17 residues. The trim removed 4 bases at V and 7 bases at J, leaving 13 bases unmatched. The CDR3 nucleotides are TGTGCCAGCAGCTCACCGAACAGGGGGCGGAAAGGCGGGGAGCTGTTTTTT. Translation: CASSSPNRGRKGGELFF.